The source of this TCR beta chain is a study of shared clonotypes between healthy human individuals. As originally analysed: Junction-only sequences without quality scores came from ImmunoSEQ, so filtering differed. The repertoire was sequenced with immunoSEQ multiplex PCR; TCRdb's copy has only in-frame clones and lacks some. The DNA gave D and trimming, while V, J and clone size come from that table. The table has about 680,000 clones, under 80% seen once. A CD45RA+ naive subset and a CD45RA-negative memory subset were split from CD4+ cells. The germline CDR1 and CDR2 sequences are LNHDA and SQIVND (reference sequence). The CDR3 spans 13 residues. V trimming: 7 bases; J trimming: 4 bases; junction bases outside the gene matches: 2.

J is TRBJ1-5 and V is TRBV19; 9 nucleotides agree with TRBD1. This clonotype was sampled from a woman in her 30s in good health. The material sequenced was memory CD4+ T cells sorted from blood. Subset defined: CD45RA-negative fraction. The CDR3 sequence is CASKGTGNQPQHF. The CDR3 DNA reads TGTGCCAGTAAGGGGACAGGGAATCAGCCCCAGCATTTT.